This section outlines one T cell receptor beta chain sequence together with its context. The clone's antigen remains unknown. No much larger clone is present one base from it, and per-base qualities are unavailable. This specimen belongs to a study of blood T cell repertoires in COVID-19 (dated by TCRdb to the early 2020s). Notes on the research overall: Samples from collaborators originated in the United States, Italy and Spain and spanned both the acute and convalescent phases of COVID-19. The material from the prospective study consisted of cDNA or gDNA derived from T cells, B-cell-depleted T cells, or PBMCs. The dataset comprised deeply sampled blood TCRbeta repertoires from subjects exposed to, actively infected with, or recovered from COVID-19. The repertoires were released in a freely available public database meant as a resource for research on the immune response to SARS-CoV-2. The samples were drawn from two sources: the first 160 participants of the ongoing ImmuneRACE study, and fewer than 1,500 subjects contributed by 6 global collaborators. A de-identified subject ID, COVID-19 status, age in years and sex were almost always included in the sample metadata. Where available, HLA class I and class II types were obtained from metadata supplied by the sample provider rather than from assay-based typing. Overall results and qualifications from the work: Clinical and demographic metadata were provided uncurated, with the amount varying by source and participant.

Trimming takes 0 bases off V and 3 bases off J; junction bases not matched to a gene: 3. The CDR3, from cysteine to phenylalanine, totals 15 residues. The read is trimmed to its CDR3 DNA, 45 bases read in frame from base 1. The germline V gene sets CDR1 to SGHVS and CDR2 to FQNEAQ. Whole blood was collected in K2EDTA tubes by collaborating institutions according to the institutions' own protocols. For TCRbeta analysis, collaborators shipped samples in one of three forms: frozen whole blood, isolated PBMCs, or DNA extracted from either of those sample types. The immunoSEQ Assay, a bias-controlled multiplex PCR, was used to amplify TCRbeta CDR3 regions from genomic DNA. The original pipeline was this. The number of nucleated cells in each sample was estimated by amplification of reference gene primers within the assay. Sequence reads were collapsed and filtered to measure the absolute abundance of every unique TCRbeta CDR3 rearrangement. For each sample, productive Simpson clonality was calculated by taking the square root of Simpson's diversity index across productive rearrangements. In its TCRdb copy, this immuneACCESS table keeps in-frame sequences only and misses some clones. Where compared with another copy, unresolved V genes explain less than half of these, and the others have no known cause. V, J and clone size are taken as reported in that table, and D and trimming were inferred from the DNA itself. Counted in this sample were 100,000 or so clones; 85% to 90% of them appeared once. Clones ranked in the top ten supply about 32% of the sample.

This clonotype was obtained from a woman at least 80 years old with acute or convalescent COVID-19. The specimen was peripheral blood. Recombination joined TRBV7-8 with TRBJ2-7, with TRBD1 identical over 9 junction bases. The DNA sequence is as follows: TGTGCCAGCAGCTTAGCGCGGGGACAGGGCTACGAGCAGTACTTC. The translation is CASSLARGQGYEQYF.